These 30 T cell receptor beta chains originate from one sample sequenced in a study of T cell responses to AZD1222 COVID-19 vaccine. TCRdb's table, derived via immunoSEQ multiplex PCR, lists solely in-frame clones and lacks some. The table records around 180,000 clones, approximately 90% of them present only once. Material: peripheral blood, obtained 28 days after the second AZD1222 dose. Receptors originate from an adult who received the AZD1222 COVID-19 vaccine.

This clone was seen a handful of times. V is TRBV11-2 and J is TRBJ2-7, with 7 bases identical to TRBD1. This CDR3 has 14 residues. Trimming cost V 5 bases and J 1 base; bases outside gene matches: 5. The V gene's germline CDR1 is SGHAT and CDR2 FQNNGV. CDR3 protein: CASSTPGQSYEQYF. CDR3 coding DNA: TGTGCCAGCAGCACGCCGGGACAGTCCTACGAGCAGTACTTC.

The chain links TRBV5-4 to TRBJ2-3, with D uncertain. The CDR3 totals 13 residues. Trimming removed 0 bases at V and 2 bases at J, with 4 bases between. Germline V gene lookup returns CDR1 SGHNT and CDR2 YYREEE (reference sequence). Here the CDR3 reads CASSLAPTDTQYF. In nucleotides, the CDR3 is TGTGCCAGCAGCTTGGCGCCCACAGATACGCAGTATTTT.

This clone has a single count. V gene TRBV6-5 combines with J gene TRBJ2-3, with D uncertain. Germline values: CDR1 MNHEY, CDR2 SVGAGI. The V and J ends lost 4 bases and 1 base respectively, with 12 bases between them. The CDR3 has 15 residues. The CDR3 loop reads CASSLIAIRTDTQYF. DNA of the CDR3: TGTGCCAGCAGTTTGATCGCGATTCGCACAGATACGCAGTATTTT.

The V call is TRBV5-1, the J call TRBJ2-1, with D possibly TRBD1 on 5 matching bases. This CDR3 has 15 amino acids. V lost 0 bases and J 2 bases, leaving 9 bases between the germline ends. Germline CDR1 SGHRS, CDR2 YFSETQ. As DNA, the CDR3 is TGCGCCAGCAGCTTGGCTGAGACAGCCTACAATGAGCAGTTCTTC. It yields the protein CASSLAETAYNEQFF.

A few counts support this clone. The chain combines TRBV10-3 with TRBJ1-1; weak D call: TRBD1 (5 bases). Looked up from germline, CDR1 is ENHRY and CDR2 is SYGVKD. This CDR3 has 13 amino acids. Trimming stripped 11 bases from V and 4 bases from J, with 17 bases between. The CDR3 DNA is TGTGCCTCGGAGGGGTTGGAAAGCACTGAAGCTTTCTTT. Its protein is CASEGLESTEAFF.

The chain joins TRBV28 to TRBJ1-6; TRBD1 might be the D (6 bases). V shed 6 bases and J shed 10 bases, with 19 bases lying between them. The length of the CDR3 is 15 residues. The germline CDR1 and CDR2 sequences are MDHEN and SYDVKM. CDR3 nucleotide sequence: TGTGCCAGCAGCTTGCCCCACAGGGTGGAATCACCCCTCCACTTT. Its translation: CASSLPHRVESPLHF.

The V gene is TRBV28, the J gene TRBJ1-1; 9 bases map to TRBD1. The CDR3 is 16 amino acids. Germline V lookup: CDR1 MDHEN, CDR2 SYDVKM. J was trimmed by 3 bases and V by 6 bases; bases with no gene match: 11. CDR3 sequence (DNA): TGTGCCAGCAGCCCTCCAGACAGGGGGGAGTACACTGAAGCTTTCTTT. Its translation is CASSPPDRGEYTEAFF.

The chain has TRBV18 and TRBJ1-2; maybe TRBD1 (5 bases). Trimming cost V 2 bases and J 3 bases, with 10 bases left between them. The CDR3 extends over 14 amino acids. CDR1 is KGHSH and CDR2 is LQKENI in the germline V gene. The CDR3 DNA reads as TGTGCCAGCTCACCATCGGGACCCGACTATGGCTACACCTTC. Its translation: CASSPSGPDYGYTF.

CDR3 sequence (DNA): TGTGCCAGCAGCGTAGCCCCCTCGAGGATTGAGCAGTTCTTC. Protein product: CASSVAPSRIEQFF. V and J are TRBV9 and TRBJ2-1; D is unresolved. This CDR3 region has 14 residues. The germline gives CDR1 SGDLS, CDR2 YYNGEE. V lost 0 bases, J lost 9 bases, and 13 bases lay in between.

J is TRBJ2-7 and V is TRBV19; 9 bases line up with TRBD1. Trimming removed 10 bases from V and 3 bases from J; junction bases left unmatched: 10. This CDR3 has 14 amino acids. Germline V gene sequence: CDR1 LNHDA, CDR2 SQIVND (reference sequence). CDR3 amino acids: CATRIGTGFYEQYF. The CDR3 DNA follows: TGTGCCACGCGGATAGGGACAGGGTTCTACGAGCAGTACTTC.

V usage is TRBV3-1 (or the pseudogene TRBV3-2) and J usage is TRBJ2-7, with 12 bases fitting TRBD2. Trimming cost V 5 bases and J 3 bases; bases outside gene matches: 5. CDR1 and CDR2 from the germline V gene are LGHDT and YNNKEL (reference sequence). This CDR3 has 15 residues. The CDR3 protein is CASSTRLAGDYEQYF. In DNA form, the CDR3 reads TGTGCCAGCAGCACCCGACTAGCGGGAGACTACGAGCAGTACTTC.

This rearrangement joins TRBV18 to TRBJ2-2; D not resolved. Germline CDR1 KGHSH, CDR2 LQKENI. Trimming removed 0 bases from V and 1 base from J, with 12 bases in between. The CDR3 sequence is 17 residues long. The CDR3 sequence: CASSPPGIAGNTGELFF. In DNA form, the CDR3 reads TGTGCCAGCTCACCACCGGGGATTGCAGGGAACACCGGGGAGCTGTTTTTT.

J is TRBJ2-7 and V is TRBV19; perhaps TRBD2 as D (5 bases). With 5 bases removed from V and 0 bases from J, the gap between germline ends came to 17 bases. Germline CDR1 and CDR2: LNHDA and SQIVND (reference sequence). This CDR3 spans 16 amino acids. CDR3 nucleotide sequence: TGTGCCAGTAGTTCCACTCACGGAGGTAACTCCTACGAGCAGTACTTC. Residues: CASSSTHGGNSYEQYF.

The CDR3, as DNA: TGTGCCAGCAGCTTAGCTAGCGGTACTTACAATGAGCAGTTCTTC. Amino acids: CASSLASGTYNEQFF. The chain links TRBV7-2 to TRBJ2-1; the D gene is possibly TRBD2 (6 bases). Trimming took off 0 bases at V and 4 bases at J, with 10 bases between the two ends. Germline CDR1 is SGHTA and CDR2 is FQGNSA. The CDR3 runs 15 residues.

The chain recombines TRBV6-6 with TRBJ1-1; D unresolved. The germline gives CDR1 MNHNY, CDR2 SVGAGI (reference sequence). The V and J ends lost 5 bases and 3 bases respectively, with 13 bases between them. The CDR3 covers 14 residues. The CDR3 nucleotides are TGTGCCAGCAGTACATGGGGTACCGACACTGAAGCTTTCTTT. This codes for CASSTWGTDTEAFF.

The rearrangement uses TRBV7-9 and TRBJ1-5; no reliable D call. The length of the CDR3 is 14 residues. Trimming removed 1 base from V and 6 bases from J, with 10 bases in between. CDR1 and CDR2 (germline): SEHNR, FQNEAQ (reference sequence). CDR3 bases: TGTGCCAGCAGCTTAGGCCCAGAGGGTCAGCCCCAGCATTTT. This gives the protein CASSLGPEGQPQHF.

This clone was found once. CDR3 region: CASSSGQTTNEKLFF. Written as DNA, the CDR3 is TGTGCCAGCAGTTCCGGACAGACAACTAATGAAAAACTGTTTTTT. The rearrangement uses TRBV6-2 or TRBV6-3 and TRBJ1-4; possible D gene TRBD1, 6 bases. V was shortened by 4 bases and J by 0 bases, with 9 bases between the two germline ends. The CDR3 length is 15 residues. Germline values: CDR1 MNHEY, CDR2 SVGEGT.

This rearrangement joins TRBV7-3 to TRBJ2-7, with TRBD2 matching 7 bases. The CDR3 runs to 15 residues. The V segment lost 4 bases and the J segment 2 bases; nucleotides outside the gene matches: 8. In germline, CDR1 is SGHTA, CDR2 FQGTGA. CDR3 region: CASSSTPAGAYEQYF. CDR3 sequence (DNA): TGTGCCAGCAGCTCCACCCCCGCGGGGGCCTACGAGCAGTACTTC.

V and J are TRBV7-2 and TRBJ2-7; 12 nucleotides agree with TRBD2. This CDR3 spans 15 amino acids. V lost 5 bases and J lost 4; bases outside the gene matches: 6. Germline loops: CDR1 SGHTA, CDR2 FQGNSA. The CDR3 here is CASSLRTSGVYEQYF. The CDR3 DNA follows: TGTGCCAGCAGCCTAAGGACTAGCGGGGTGTACGAGCAGTACTTC.

This chain links TRBV30 with TRBJ2-7; D may correspond to TRBD1 or TRBD2 (5 bases each). Germline V CDR1 and CDR2: GTSNPN, SVGIG (reference sequence). Between the trimmed V and J ends, which lost 0 bases and 6 bases, there was a span of 18 bases. The CDR3 length is 15 residues. The chain's CDR3 is CAWSVLTGPRGEQYF. CDR3 DNA: TGTGCCTGGAGTGTATTGACGGGACCTAGGGGCGAGCAGTACTTC.

The rearrangement joins TRBV5-4 to TRBJ1-2; perhaps TRBD1 as D (5 bases). This CDR3 has 14 residues. V lost 5 bases and J lost 2, with 13 bases in between. The germline V gene encodes CDR1 SGHNT and CDR2 YYREEE (reference sequence). The CDR3 protein is CASRPPGANYGYTF. The CDR3 nucleotides are TGTGCCAGCAGGCCACCCGGGGCCAACTATGGCTACACCTTC.

DNA for the CDR3: TGCGCCAGCAGCTTGGCCGGGGCAGCCCAGTCGGAGACCCAGTACTTC. Amino acid sequence: CASSLAGAAQSETQYF. The rearrangement joins TRBV5-1 to TRBJ2-5, with D perhaps being TRBD1 or TRBD2 (5 bases each). The V gene lost 0 bases and the J gene lost 5 bases, with 17 bases spanning the gap. Germline CDR1 and CDR2: SGHRS and YFSETQ. CDR3 size: 16 residues.

The chain carries TRBV5-4 and TRBJ1-1; a possible D gene is TRBD1 (6 bases). Trimming cost V 6 bases and J 0 bases, with 18 bases left between them. Germline values: CDR1 SGHNT, CDR2 YYREEE (reference sequence). The CDR3 covers 16 residues. The CDR3 region has the DNA TGTGCCAGCACCTCTACAGGGAAAGCCTTGAACACTGAAGCTTTCTTT. Translating it yields CASTSTGKALNTEAFF.

V is TRBV28 and J is TRBJ1-2; 7 nucleotides align to TRBD1. CDR3 length equals 14 residues. Trimming at V came to 9 bases and at J to 9 bases, leaving 16 bases not matched to a gene. CDR1 is MDHEN, CDR2 SYDVKM, per germline. Here the CDR3 reads CASCPGQNYVRYTF. In DNA, the CDR3 is TGTGCCAGTTGCCCGGGACAGAACTATGTTCGCTACACCTTC.

The chain uses TRBV5-4 and TRBJ2-3, with no clear D. The CDR3 is 13 amino acids. V was pared by 4 bases and J by 3 bases, with 9 bases between. Germline lookup yields CDR1 SGHNT and CDR2 YYREEE (reference sequence). The CDR3 protein is CASSRAATDTQYF. CDR3 DNA: TGTGCCAGCAGCCGTGCCGCGACAGATACGCAGTATTTT. The whole variable domain, remainder taken from reference TRBV5-4 and TRBJ2-3, is ETGVTQSPTHLIKTRGQQVTLRCSSQSGHNTVSWYQQALGQGPQFIFQYYREEENGRGNFPPRFSGLQFPNYSSELNVNALELDDSALYLCASSRAATDTQYFGPGTRLTVL.

The rearrangement uses TRBV5-4 and TRBJ2-1, with 8 bases fitting TRBD1. The CDR3 spans 15 residues. Germline V gene lookup returns CDR1 SGHNT and CDR2 YYREEE (reference sequence). Trimming removed 5 bases from V and 0 bases from J; junction bases left unmatched: 4. The CDR3 DNA sequence: TGTGCCAGCAGTCGGGGACAGGACTCCTACAATGAGCAGTTCTTC. Translated, it gives CASSRGQDSYNEQFF.

The chain uses TRBV23-1 and TRBJ2-1; D might be TRBD2 (6 bases). Being an ORF, TRBV23-1 has a function that is uncertain. The CDR3 spans 18 residues. Trimming took off 4 bases at V and 3 bases at J, with 22 bases between the two ends. For the CDR3, the DNA is TGCGCCAGCAGTCCTAGCGTACCCGGGAGAGGAAACTACAATGAGCAGTTCTTC. It translates to CASSPSVPGRGNYNEQFF.

The genes are TRBV6-5 and TRBJ2-7; a possible D gene is TRBD2 (6 bases). Trimming stripped 0 bases from V and 3 bases from J, with 12 bases between. The germline gives CDR1 MNHEY, CDR2 SVGAGI. The CDR3 runs to 15 residues. The CDR3 nucleotides read TGTGCCAGCAGTTACTCGGGGGGAGAGGGCTACGAGCAGTACTTC. It translates to CASSYSGGEGYEQYF.

The chain has TRBV28 and TRBJ2-7; the match to TRBD1 covers 8 bases. V lost 6 bases to trimming and J lost 4 bases; unmatched junction nucleotides: 14. The CDR3 extends over 16 amino acids. Germline assignment: CDR1 MDHEN and CDR2 SYDVKM. CDR3 protein: CASSPFPDRDPYEQYF. DNA of the CDR3: TGTGCCAGCAGCCCGTTCCCGGACAGGGACCCTTACGAGCAGTACTTC. Combining the CDR3 with reference TRBV28 and TRBJ2-7 gives the whole variable domain DVKVTQSSRYLVKRTGEKVFLECVQDMDHENMFWYRQDPGLGLRLIYFSYDVKMKEKGDIPEGYSVSREKKERFSLILESASTNQTSMYLCASSPFPDRDPYEQYFGPGTRLTVT.

The chain combines TRBV7-2 with TRBJ2-5, with 14 bases aligning to TRBD2. Looked up from germline, CDR1 is SGHTA and CDR2 is FQGNSA. The V segment lost 5 bases and the J segment 1 base; nucleotides outside the gene matches: 12. The CDR3 length is 19 residues. In DNA, the CDR3 is TGTGCCAGCAGCCATCCCCGCGAGGGACTAGCGGGAGCCCAAGAGACCCAGTACTTC. Translation gives CASSHPREGLAGAQETQYF.